This T cell receptor (beta chain) was sequenced in a study of shared clonotypes between healthy human individuals. Study findings and constraints: Generally, estimated richness proved larger in naive subsets than it did in memory subsets. Some naive CD4 clonotypes, around 5%, turned up in common across a few donors.

V lost 1 base to trimming and J lost 3 bases; unmatched junction nucleotides: 6. The CDR3 runs 15 residues. CDR1 MGHRA and CDR2 YSYEKL come from the germline V gene. Positively selected for CCR7, the CD45RO-negative cells used as naive CD8 cells excluded terminally differentiated effector memory CD45RA+ cells. This table comes from immunoSEQ multiplex PCR, and its TCRdb copy is limited to in-frame clones, with some not included. Seen here are about 2 million clones, roughly 94% observed once, and the top ten hold approximately 1.2%. To note about this clone: What it recognizes is unknown.

The J gene is TRBJ2-7, the V gene TRBV4-1; TRBD1 aligns across 7 bases. The sequence came from a man aged 18 to 29 in good health. Material for sequencing was naive CD8+ T cells sorted from blood. CDR3 sequence: CASSQVWDSRYEQYF. The CDR3 nucleotides read TGCGCCAGCAGCCAAGTGTGGGACAGTCGCTACGAGCAGTACTTC.